This T cell receptor (beta chain) was identified in a study of shared clonotypes between healthy human individuals. As defined, naive CD8 cells were CD45RO-negative and positively selected for CCR7, with terminally differentiated effector memory CD45RA+ cells excluded. The study enrolled healthy HIV-negative adults without recent acute infections or vaccinations as donors. In the source study's methods: From ImmunoSEQ came sequences covering only the junction and carrying no quality scores, so filtering differed. The table came from immunoSEQ multiplex PCR; TCRdb's copy has only in-frame clones and leaves some out. That table supplies the V and J calls and clone size; D and trimming were determined from the DNA. Of 1.5 million to 2.5 million clones in the sample, about 95% are singletons; the top ten hold 0.95% to 1.5%. V was clipped by 4 bases and J by 3 bases; unmatched bases: 9. The CDR3 contains 15 residues. Germline V CDR1 and CDR2: SQVTM, ANQGSEA.

The study's findings and limits: The expectation was that sequencing depth would affect clonotype sharing among donors. Estimated richness values were generally larger in naive subsets than in memory subsets.

This clone was recorded once. Its antigen remains unidentified. The J gene is TRBJ2-3, the V gene TRBV29-1; 8 bases are shared with TRBD1. Sequencing was done on a sample of naive CD8+ T cells sorted from blood. The clonotype originates from a man between 18 and 35 years old in good health. The CDR3 protein is CSVAEQGDWTDTQYF. In DNA, the CDR3 is TGCAGCGTTGCGGAACAGGGGGATTGGACAGATACGCAGTATTTT.